This T cell receptor beta chain derives from a study of T-cell reconstitution after alpha-beta-depleted transplantation in children. Preparation of the TCRbeta library involved a method that used unique molecular identifiers. One entry per CDR3 protein, called by TCRdb with MiXCR from the PCR reads. The repertoire holds around 300,000 distinct CDR3 sequences, more than 20% seen once, with approximately 10% in the top ten. V was pared by 2 bases and J by 2 bases, with 13 bases between. CDR3 size: 15 residues. Germline values: CDR1 MDHEN, CDR2 SYDVKM. The study's findings and limits: Reportedly, only several hundred clones from non-depleted graft cells drove alpha-beta T-cell counts at about two months. Recipient T cells and thymic progenitors that survived gave rise to the high TCRbeta diversity observed at day 60 in some patients. After one year, T-cell counts and TCRbeta diversity mostly came from new T cells.

Points on this clonotype: The antigen remains undetermined.

This sequence originates from a male patient aged 10 to 17 who had a stem cell transplant for acute lymphoblastic leukemia, so the T cells may come from the graft donor. The chain has TRBV28 and TRBJ2-7, with D maybe TRBD1 (5 bases). This specimen was PBMCs, mostly from graft donor cells, taken 180 days after TCRalphabeta/CD19-depleted stem cell transplant. CDR3 nucleotide sequence: TGTGCCAGCAGTTTAGGGGCAGGTACCCCCTACGAGCAGTACTTC. This codes for CASSLGAGTPYEQYF.